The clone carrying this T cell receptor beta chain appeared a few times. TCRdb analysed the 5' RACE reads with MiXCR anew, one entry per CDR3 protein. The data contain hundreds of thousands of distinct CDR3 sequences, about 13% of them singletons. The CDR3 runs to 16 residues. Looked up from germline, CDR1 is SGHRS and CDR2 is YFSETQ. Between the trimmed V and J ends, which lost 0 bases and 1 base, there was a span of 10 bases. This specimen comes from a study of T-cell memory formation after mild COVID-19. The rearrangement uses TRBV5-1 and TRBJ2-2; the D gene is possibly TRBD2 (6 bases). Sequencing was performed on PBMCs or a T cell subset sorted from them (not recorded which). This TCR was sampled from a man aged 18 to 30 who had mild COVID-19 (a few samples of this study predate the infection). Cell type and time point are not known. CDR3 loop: CASSLAWGVNTGELFF. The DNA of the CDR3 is TGCGCCAGCAGCTTGGCCTGGGGGGTGAACACCGGGGAGCTGTTTTTT.